This TCR beta chain was sequenced in a study of T-cell memory formation after mild COVID-19 (dated by TCRdb to the early 2020s). For the wider study: TCR sequence clusters from the two donors were largely donor specific. Longitudinal TCRalpha and TCRbeta repertoire sequencing tracked T-cell clones expanding and contracting after mild COVID-19 in a couple of donors. Two young, previously healthy adult volunteers made up the cohort, one male and one female. General findings and caveats noted by the study authors: Contracting CD4+ clones turned up mainly in the CM and EM memory subsets, whereas EMRA was where CD8+ clones were enriched. The detection of some responding clones in pre-infection memory suggests that pre-existing cross-reactive memory T cells joined the SARS-CoV-2 response. From day 15 to 85, contracting clones showed balanced CD4/CD8 phenotypes, whereas a second wave of clones that expanded from day 15 to 37 leaned towards CD4+. The second-wave clones that peaked on day 37 were not confirmed to be SARS-CoV-2 specific. Only a couple of mild cases were covered in the study, and larger cohorts including severe cases with pre-infection samples were considered necessary.

Ficoll-Paque density gradient centrifugation was the method used to isolate PBMCs. The reads were generated on an Illumina NovaSeq 6000. cDNA libraries for TCRalpha and TCRbeta were prepared by 5'RACE using constant-segment primers, with sample barcodes and unique molecular identifiers added. RNA was extracted from every sample with Trizol reagent. Libraries were amplified in two PCR steps, with a second sample barcode and Illumina TruSeq adapters added in the second step. Libraries were sequenced on an Illumina NovaSeq with 2 x 150 bp paired-end reads. Turning to the authors' computational methods: Demultiplexing of reads and collapsing into UMI-guided consensus sequences were performed with migec v1.2.7. Using mixcr v2.1.11, UMI consensuses were aligned to TRA and TRB V and J templates and then assembled into clonotypes. A clonotype was counted as expanded or contracted only when both edgeR and NoisET called the clonotype significant, with the noise models trained on biological replicates. For edgeR calls, a false discovery rate-adjusted p below 0.01 and a log2 fold-change threshold of 1 were applied. PCA with hierarchical clustering of max-normalized trajectories of the 1000 most abundant clonotypes was used as exploratory dynamics analysis. Separately sequenced CD4+ and CD8+ repertoires were used to assign a CD4 or CD8 phenotype to each responding clone. TCRdb cleaned the public reads at Q25 with fastp, built clones with MiXCR and kept in-frame beta chains. Entries are consolidated by CDR3 protein sequence, retaining the most common genes and DNA. For this entry, the V and J calls and clone size follow TCRdb and not the study's own pipeline. In all, the sample holds approximately 350,000 distinct CDR3 sequences, and 14% of those were seen once. The ten most abundant clones make up less than 25% of the sample.

Turning to this clonotype: Its antigen remains unidentified. Base qualities are not at hand, and no much larger clone is one base apart.

The junction shows trimming of 4 bases on V and 3 bases on J, plus 8 bases between the germline ends. In the germline V gene, CDR1 corresponds to SGHDT and CDR2 to YYEEEE. Including the terminal cysteine and phenylalanine, the CDR3 comprises 13 residues. Just the 39-base CDR3 DNA is kept, in frame starting at base 1. The material sequenced was PBMCs or a T cell subset sorted from them (not recorded which). The origin of this receptor is a man aged 18 to 29 who had mild COVID-19 (a few samples of this study predate the infection). The sample titles of this study are shuffled in the database, so cell type and time point are left out; the donor was told from shared clones. Recombination linked TRBV5-6 to TRBJ2-1; TRBD2 is a weak D gene call, 6 bases matching. The base sequence is TGTGCCAGCAGCGGGACTCACTACAATGAGCAGTTCTTC. Translated, it gives CASSGTHYNEQFF.